The 20 T cell receptor beta chains below all came from one sample that was sequenced in a study of blood T cell repertoires in COVID-19. Profiled with immunoSEQ multiplex PCR; TCRdb holds only in-frame clones, not every one. The repertoire holds about 140,000 clones, with 88% as singletons. The sequenced sample was peripheral blood. These receptor sequences come from a human donor with COVID-19, enrolled during active disease. The donor label of this sample is uncertain.

The gene calls are TRBV4-1 and TRBJ2-5; perhaps TRBD2 as D (5 bases). The length of the CDR3 is 13 residues. The germline V gene encodes CDR1 MGHRA and CDR2 YSYEKL. V was clipped by 3 bases and J by 3 bases, with 8 bases between them. This CDR3 is CASSQVREETQYF. CDR3 bases: TGCGCCAGCAGCCAGGTGAGGGAAGAGACCCAGTACTTC.

The J gene is TRBJ2-3, the V gene TRBV11-1; TRBD2 agrees at 12 bases. The V and J ends lost 3 bases and 3 bases, in that order; junction bases with no gene match: 4. The CDR3 totals 16 residues. CDR1 and CDR2 (germline): SGHAT, FQDESV (reference sequence). This CDR3 reads CASSLGGLAGTDTQYF. The CDR3 DNA follows: TGTGCCAGCAGCTTGGGAGGACTAGCGGGGACAGATACGCAGTATTTT.

This clone was seen ten or more times. The chain links TRBV9 to TRBJ2-1; no firm D call. The CDR3 consists of 13 residues. Germline assignment: CDR1 SGDLS and CDR2 YYNGEE. The V end was cut by 0 bases, the J end by 5 bases, with 6 bases between. The DNA of the CDR3 is TGTGCCAGCAGCGTAGGGAGCAACAATGAGCAGTTCTTC. It translates to CASSVGSNNEQFF.

Of note for this clone: Given the absence of the conserved phenylalanine or tryptophan at the CDR3 end, a read error is likely. No DNA is shown, since the ends of the CDR3 on it are uncertain; the CDR3 is the one TCRdb lists. The CDR3: CASIFPEALY. The chain combines TRBV10-1 with TRBJ2-7; TRBD2, as called in the table, went unchecked against the DNA. The CDR3 contains 10 residues when both ends are counted. Germline lookup yields CDR1 WNHNN and CDR2 SYGVQD (reference sequence).

The chain links TRBV4-1 to TRBJ2-1; a possible D gene is TRBD1 (6 bases). The germline gives CDR1 MGHRA, CDR2 YSYEKL. CDR3 length: 17 amino acids. Between the trimmed V and J ends, which lost 0 bases and 1 base, there was a span of 13 bases. CDR3 amino acids: CASSQDPRDMSYNEQFF. Here the CDR3 DNA reads TGCGCCAGCAGCCAAGATCCTCGGGACATGTCCTACAATGAGCAGTTCTTC.

The V call is TRBV28, the J call TRBJ2-1, with D maybe TRBD1 (6 bases). V was shortened by 5 bases and J by 11 bases, with 16 bases between the two germline ends. The CDR3 runs to 13 residues. CDR1 and CDR2 (germline): MDHEN, SYDVKM. CDR3 region: CASSQPGHSQQFF. The DNA of the CDR3 is TGTGCCAGCAGTCAACCGGGACATAGCCAGCAGTTCTTC.

V is TRBV7-2 and J is TRBJ1-5, with 10 positions matching TRBD1. With V trimmed by 5 bases and J by 4 bases, 11 bases remained unmatched. The CDR3 length is 17 residues. CDR1 is SGHTA, CDR2 FQGNSA, per germline. The CDR3 DNA reads TGTGCCAGCAGCACCCGGGACAGGGGTTGGGAAAATCAGCCCCAGCATTTT. This sequence encodes CASSTRDRGWENQPQHF.

The V gene is TRBV5-1, the J gene TRBJ2-2; TRBD2 matches 13 bases. This CDR3 spans 16 amino acids. CDR1 is SGHRS and CDR2 is YFSETQ in the germline V gene. V gave up 7 bases and J gave up 3 bases; unmatched junction bases: 6. The CDR3 bases are TGCGCCAGCCTAGGACTAGCGGGAGACGACACCGGGGAGCTGTTTTTT. Translation gives CASLGLAGDDTGELFF. The whole variable domain, remainder taken from reference TRBV5-1 and TRBJ2-2, is KAGVTQTPRYLIKTRGQQVTLSCSPISGHRSVSWYQQTPGQGLQFLFEYFSETQRNKGNFPGRFSGRQFSNSRSEMNVSTLELGDSALYLCASLGLAGDDTGELFFGEGSRLTVL.

The genes are TRBV29-1 and TRBJ2-2; tentative D call: TRBD2 (6 bases). Trimming took 1 base from V and 8 from J, leaving 14 bases between them. This CDR3 contains 14 residues. CDR1 and CDR2 (germline): SQVTM, ANQGSEA. The CDR3 DNA follows: TGCAGCGTTGAAGGACCACAGCGGGCAGGGGAGCTGTTTTTT. Its protein product is CSVEGPQRAGELFF.

The chain uses TRBV11-2 and TRBJ1-3; D gene unclear. The CDR3 is made up of 16 amino acids. Trimming removed 5 bases at V and 0 bases at J, with 14 bases between. Per the germline V gene, CDR1 is SGHAT and CDR2 is FQNNGV. This CDR3 reads CASSPDDSSSGNTIYF. CDR3 nucleotide sequence: TGTGCCAGCAGCCCCGACGACTCAAGCTCTGGAAACACCATATATTTT.

This sequence joins TRBV7-2 and TRBJ2-2; 8 nucleotides line up with TRBD2. The V and J ends lost 2 bases and 6 bases, in that order; junction bases with no gene match: 8. The CDR3 is made up of 16 amino acids. The germline V gene encodes CDR1 SGHTA and CDR2 FQGNSA. The CDR3 spells CASSLRGSGVPGELFF. The CDR3 DNA reads TGTGCCAGCAGCTTACGGGGTAGCGGGGTGCCCGGGGAGCTGTTTTTT.

The CDR3 sequence is CASSVERGSYNEQFF. CDR3 in DNA: TGTGCCAGTAGTGTCGAGCGGGGATCCTACAATGAGCAGTTCTTC. J is TRBJ2-1 and V is TRBV19; 7 bases line up with TRBD2. The junction had 5 bases not matched to a gene; V was cut back by 5 bases and J by 1 base. Germline lookup yields CDR1 LNHDA and CDR2 SQIVND (reference sequence). The CDR3 contains 15 residues.

This chain joins TRBV19 and TRBJ1-2; 7 bases are a match to TRBD1. This CDR3 is 14 amino acids long. The V segment lost 1 base and the J segment 5 bases; nucleotides outside the gene matches: 4. From germline, CDR1 is LNHDA and CDR2 SQIVND (reference sequence). The CDR3 spells CASSIGGQEYGYTF. CDR3 bases: TGTGCCAGTAGTATAGGAGGACAGGAATATGGCTACACCTTC.

J is TRBJ1-2 and V is TRBV7-3; 11 bases are shared with TRBD1. Trimming cost V 5 bases and J 4 bases; bases outside gene matches: 6. The CDR3 length is 15 residues. The germline gives CDR1 SGHTA, CDR2 FQGTGA. CDR3 loop: CASSAGQGAGYGYTF. In nucleotides, the CDR3 is TGTGCCAGCAGCGCAGGACAGGGGGCCGGCTATGGCTACACCTTC. The whole variable domain, remainder taken from reference TRBV7-3 and TRBJ1-2, is GAGVSQTPSNKVTEKGKYVELRCDPISGHTALYWYRQSLGQGPEFLIYFQGTGAADDSGLPNDRFFAVRPEGSVSTLKIQRTERGDSAVYLCASSAGQGAGYGYTFGSGTRLTVV.

The rearrangement joins TRBV2 to TRBJ1-5; D may be TRBD1 (5 bases). The germline CDR1 and CDR2 sequences are SNHLY and FYNNEI. Trimming left V 5 bases short and J 15 bases short, with 26 bases between. The CDR3 has 15 amino acids. CDR3 in amino acids: CASSPLRGSGEVWHF. Here the CDR3 DNA reads TGTGCCAGCAGTCCGCTGCGGGGGTCGGGGGAGGTCTGGCATTTT.

The chain carries TRBV6-6 and TRBJ2-7, with 7 positions matching TRBD1. Germline V gene sequence: CDR1 MNHNY, CDR2 SVGAGI (reference sequence). The J segment lost 5 bases and the V segment lost 4 bases, leaving 2 bases of the junction unmatched. The CDR3 loop spans 12 amino acids. The CDR3 loop reads CASSLTGNEQYF. DNA for the CDR3: TGTGCCAGCAGTTTGACAGGGAACGAGCAGTACTTC.

Written as DNA, the CDR3 is TGTGCCAGCAGTTACTCGAGCTTAGCAACCCACCACGAGCAGTACTTC. Translating it yields CASSYSSLATHHEQYF. This rearrangement joins TRBV6-6 to TRBJ2-7; D gene ambiguous. This CDR3 region has 16 residues. The germline CDR1 and CDR2 sequences are MNHNY and SVGAGI (reference sequence). Trimming removed 0 bases at V and 5 bases at J, with 17 bases between.

The chain carries TRBV6-2 or TRBV6-3 and TRBJ1-2; D is uncertain. The CDR3 totals 13 residues. The V gene's germline CDR1 is MNHEY and CDR2 SVGEGT. V lost 6 bases, J lost 3 bases, and 11 bases lay in between. The CDR3 sequence is CASSRAPYYGYTF. The CDR3 DNA reads as TGTGCCAGCAGCCGAGCCCCTTACTATGGCTACACCTTC.

This rearrangement joins TRBV28 to TRBJ1-3; D gene uncertain. CDR1 is MDHEN, CDR2 SYDVKM, per germline. The V end lost 4 bases, the J end lost 2 bases, and 6 bases lay between the germline ends. CDR3 length: 13 amino acids. DNA of the CDR3: TGTGCCAGCAGTTCTCCAGCTGGAAACACCATATATTTT. This encodes CASSSPAGNTIYF.

The V call is TRBV19, the J call TRBJ2-5; TRBD1 is a possible D gene (6 bases). The V end lost 3 bases, the J end lost 2 bases, and 7 bases lay between the germline ends. CDR3 length: 13 amino acids. The germline V gene encodes CDR1 LNHDA and CDR2 SQIVND (reference sequence). This chain's CDR3 is CASSMGAQETQYF. As DNA, the CDR3 is TGTGCCAGTAGTATGGGGGCTCAAGAGACCCAGTACTTC. The full variable domain, with the rest looked up from reference TRBV19 and TRBJ2-5, is DGGITQSPKYLFRKEGQNVTLSCEQNLNHDAMYWYRQDPGQGLRLIYYSQIVNDFQKGDIAEGYSVSREKKESFPLTVTSAQKNPTAFYLCASSMGAQETQYFGPGTRLLVL.